The next 21 T cell receptor beta chains were all read from a single sample in a study of OX40 agonist ivuxolimab in advanced cancers. Assay: immunoSEQ multiplex PCR; the TCRdb copy retains only in-frame clones and omits some. Among around 36,000 clones listed, roughly nine tenths were seen once. Sequenced here: CD4+ or CD8+ T cells sorted from blood, sampled in a trial of the OX40 agonist ivuxolimab. These receptors originate from an adult with an advanced solid tumor such as melanoma, head and neck, liver or kidney cancer.

The V gene is TRBV4-1, the J gene TRBJ2-3; 7 bases agree with TRBD2. CDR1 is MGHRA, CDR2 YSYEKL, per germline. V gave up 4 bases and J gave up 4 bases; unmatched junction bases: 5. This CDR3 has 14 amino acids. The CDR3 loop is CASSPAGESDTQYF. The CDR3 DNA reads as TGCGCCAGCAGCCCCGCGGGGGAGTCAGATACGCAGTATTTT.

This rearrangement joins TRBV7-8 to TRBJ1-2; unclear D gene. CDR1 is SGHVS and CDR2 is FQNEAQ in the germline V gene. This CDR3 has 14 amino acids. Trimming shortened V by 5 bases and J by 4 bases, and 14 bases separated the two germline ends. This CDR3 is CASSPSGVGYGYTF. CDR3 in DNA: TGTGCCAGCAGCCCTTCGGGAGTGGGCTATGGCTACACCTTC.

This chain uses TRBV11-2 with TRBJ1-4, with D hard to call. The CDR3 spans 15 residues. Germline V gives CDR1 SGHAT, CDR2 FQNNGV. Trimming cost V 5 bases and J 3 bases, with 13 bases left between them. As DNA, the CDR3 is TGTGCCAGCAGCCCCACGGGCAGTTCTAATGAAAAACTGTTTTTT. Translation gives CASSPTGSSNEKLFF.

The V and J genes are TRBV5-1 and TRBJ2-7; 7 positions agree with TRBD1. The junction had 2 bases not matched to a gene; V was cut back by 0 bases and J by 5 bases. Germline values: CDR1 SGHRS, CDR2 YFSETQ. The CDR3 covers 13 residues. CDR3: CASSLGGGDEQYF. The CDR3 region has the DNA TGCGCCAGCAGCTTGGGAGGGGGCGACGAGCAGTACTTC.

This clone is medium-sized (0.01 to 0.1%). This chain uses TRBV2 with TRBJ2-3, with 10 positions matching TRBD2. The CDR3 totals 21 residues. V dropped 3 bases and J dropped 4; count of bases not matched to a gene: 22. Germline values: CDR1 SNHLY, CDR2 FYNNEI. For the CDR3, the DNA is TGTGCCAGCAGTGATATAGTTGGGCTAGCGGGGGCCCCACGGTCGCCAGATACGCAGTATTTT. The encoded protein is CASSDIVGLAGAPRSPDTQYF.

This clone was found a few times. The chain links TRBV30 to TRBJ1-1; no reliable D call. The V and J ends lost 0 bases and 2 bases respectively, with 7 bases between them. Per germline, CDR1 GTSNPN and CDR2 SVGIG (reference sequence). The CDR3 loop spans 13 amino acids. CDR3 sequence reads: CAWSVIANTEAFF. The CDR3 coding sequence is TGTGCCTGGAGTGTAATAGCTAACACTGAAGCTTTCTTT.

The chain carries TRBV5-1 and TRBJ2-1; the D gene is possibly TRBD1 (6 bases). The V end lost 7 bases, the J end lost 6 bases, and 17 bases lay between the germline ends. CDR3 length equals 14 residues. The germline V gene has CDR1 SGHRS and CDR2 YFSETQ. Here the CDR3 reads CASSIGTLGNEQFF. DNA of the CDR3: TGCGCCAGCTCCATCGGGACATTGGGCAATGAGCAGTTCTTC.

The rearrangement uses TRBV7-9 and TRBJ2-7; 11 nucleotides match TRBD1. With 7 bases clipped from V and 2 bases from J, the junction kept 1 base outside the gene matches. Germline CDR1 reads SEHNR; CDR2 reads FQNEAQ (reference sequence). CDR3 length: 13 residues. The CDR3 sequence: CASTDRGPYEQYF. The CDR3 region has the DNA TGTGCCAGCACGGACAGGGGGCCCTACGAGCAGTACTTC.

The rearrangement links TRBV19 to TRBJ1-2, with unresolved D. Trimming stripped 2 bases from V and 3 bases from J, with 16 bases between. CDR3 length: 16 residues. Per the germline V gene, CDR1 is LNHDA and CDR2 is SQIVND (reference sequence). This CDR3 is CASSITPIEGDYGYTF. For the CDR3, the DNA is TGTGCCAGTAGTATAACTCCCATTGAGGGAGACTATGGCTACACCTTC.

The gene calls are TRBV5-6 and TRBJ2-1; D remains ambiguous. CDR1 and CDR2 (germline): SGHDT, YYEEEE. The V end was cut by 8 bases, the J end by 2 bases, with 14 bases between. The CDR3 covers 14 residues. The CDR3 DNA follows: TGTGCCAGTGAAGGTTGGAAAACCTACAATGAGCAGTTCTTC. Protein sequence: CASEGWKTYNEQFF.

V usage is TRBV5-1 and J usage is TRBJ2-7; 7 bases line up with TRBD2. Per germline, CDR1 SGHRS and CDR2 YFSETQ. The V segment lost 4 bases and the J segment 2 bases; nucleotides outside the gene matches: 3. The CDR3 loop spans 13 amino acids. The CDR3 DNA is TGCGCCAGCAGCGTAGGGACTACCTACGAGCAGTACTTC. Its protein is CASSVGTTYEQYF.

V and J are TRBV7-9 and TRBJ2-1, with D unclear. The V gene's germline CDR1 is SEHNR and CDR2 FQNEAQ (reference sequence). V was clipped by 5 bases and J by 4 bases, with 12 bases between them. The CDR3 length is 14 residues. The CDR3 region has the DNA TGTGCCAGCAGCCTCCAGTCGGGTTACAATGAGCAGTTCTTC. Protein product: CASSLQSGYNEQFF.

This chain connects TRBV19 to TRBJ1-2, with 7 bases fitting TRBD1. CDR1 LNHDA and CDR2 SQIVND come from the germline V gene (reference sequence). With V trimmed by 7 bases and J by 4 bases, 6 bases remained unmatched. The CDR3 has 13 amino acids. The CDR3 loop reads CASKGADSYGYTF. CDR3 coding DNA: TGTGCCAGTAAGGGGGCGGATTCCTATGGCTACACCTTC.

This clone was seen a handful of times. The rearrangement joins TRBV4-3 to TRBJ2-7; TRBD1 matches 7 bases. The trim removed 0 bases at V and 6 bases at J, leaving 8 bases unmatched. The CDR3 is made up of 15 amino acids. The V gene's germline CDR1 is LGHNA and CDR2 YSLEER. The CDR3 DNA sequence: TGCGCCAGCAGCCAAGATCGGGACAGAATTACCGAGCAGTACTTC. Protein: CASSQDRDRITEQYF.

This clone ranks as medium-sized. The rearrangement uses TRBV5-3 and TRBJ2-7; a weak D match, TRBD1 (6 bases). TRBV5-3 has ORF status, its function being uncertain. The CDR3 has 13 residues. V dropped 7 bases and J dropped 0 bases, with 11 bases sitting between them. CDR3 protein: CARGDKYSYEQYF. In DNA form, the CDR3 reads TGTGCCAGAGGGGACAAGTACTCCTACGAGCAGTACTTC.

The chain recombines TRBV4-2 with TRBJ2-1, with TRBD2 identical over 7 bases. CDR1 is LGHNA and CDR2 is YNFKEQ in the germline V gene. The CDR3 length is 16 residues. V was clipped by 1 base and J by 3 bases; unmatched bases: 6. The CDR3 sequence is CASSQVSASGYNEQFF. The CDR3 DNA reads TGTGCCAGCAGCCAAGTGTCGGCTAGCGGCTACAATGAGCAGTTCTTC.

V usage is TRBV9 and J usage is TRBJ2-5, with TRBD2 matching over 8 bases. The CDR3 is 19 residues long. Per germline, CDR1 SGDLS and CDR2 YYNGEE. V shed 0 bases, J shed 5 bases, and the junction held 18 bases outside the gene matches. CDR3 loop: CASSVDGRSGGPGRETQYF. The CDR3 bases are TGTGCCAGCAGCGTAGACGGCAGGAGCGGGGGACCCGGCCGCGAGACCCAGTACTTC.

The J gene is TRBJ2-5, the V gene TRBV4-2; D may correspond to TRBD1 or TRBD2 (5 bases each). Germline V gene sequence: CDR1 LGHNA, CDR2 YNFKEQ. Trimming shortened V by 1 base and J by 1 base, and 10 bases separated the two germline ends. The CDR3 covers 15 residues. CDR3 amino acids: CASSQVLGVQETQYF. The CDR3 DNA sequence: TGTGCCAGCAGCCAAGTCTTGGGGGTCCAAGAGACCCAGTACTTC.

The chain's CDR3 is CASSSYEQYF. The CDR3 region has the DNA TGTGCCAGCAGCTCCTACGAGCAGTACTTC. This chain links TRBV5-5 with TRBJ2-7; D remains unclear. This CDR3 comprises 10 residues. Germline V lookup: CDR1 SGHKS, CDR2 YYEKEE (reference sequence). Between the trimmed V and J ends, which lost 3 bases and 2 bases, there was a span of 0 bases.

This clone was seen a single time. The chain is built from TRBV7-3 and TRBJ2-2, with D possibly matching TRBD1 (6 bases). The CDR3 spans 16 residues. Germline CDR1 and CDR2: SGHTA and FQGTGA. V lost 4 bases, J lost 3 bases, and 15 bases lay in between. This CDR3 is CASSSYRVRDTGELFF. The CDR3 DNA follows: TGTGCCAGCAGCTCCTACAGGGTCCGGGACACCGGGGAGCTGTTTTTT.

The rearrangement joins TRBV4-1 to TRBJ1-5; D is ambiguous. The length of the CDR3 is 13 residues. V was pared by 2 bases and J by 8 bases, with 10 bases between. The germline CDR1 and CDR2 sequences are MGHRA and YSYEKL. The CDR3 DNA is TGCGCCAGCAGCCAATCGTCGGAGGAGCCCCAGCATTTT. This gives the protein CASSQSSEEPQHF.